This entry is about one T cell receptor beta chain. Its antigen is not identified. Profiling relied on immunoSEQ multiplex PCR, and the TCRdb table lists in-frame clones only, not all of them. There are 130,000 or so clones in the sample; 80% to 95% occur only once, and approximately 4% lies in the top ten. The data are from a study of T cell responses to AZD1222 COVID-19 vaccine. Whole-study findings and limits: Most donors were white British, females outnumbered males, and clonal diversity was possibly underestimated. Seropositivity was recorded at baseline in only six AZD1222 recipients. Across spike, vaccine-associated CD4 TCRs were found, dominant at 160-218 and 743-854.

The J segment lost 4 bases and the V segment lost 4 bases, leaving 5 bases of the junction unmatched. Germline CDR1 SGHNT, CDR2 YYREEE (reference sequence). The CDR3 extends over 15 amino acids. This TCR came from an adult who received the AZD1222 COVID-19 vaccine. The sample consisted of peripheral blood, taken 28 days after the second AZD1222 dose. The chain couples TRBV5-4 to TRBJ2-1, with 10 bases lining up with TRBD2. The CDR3 DNA reads as TGTGCCAGCAGCGGGGGGACTAGCGAGTACAATGAGCAGTTCTTC. This codes for CASSGGTSEYNEQFF.